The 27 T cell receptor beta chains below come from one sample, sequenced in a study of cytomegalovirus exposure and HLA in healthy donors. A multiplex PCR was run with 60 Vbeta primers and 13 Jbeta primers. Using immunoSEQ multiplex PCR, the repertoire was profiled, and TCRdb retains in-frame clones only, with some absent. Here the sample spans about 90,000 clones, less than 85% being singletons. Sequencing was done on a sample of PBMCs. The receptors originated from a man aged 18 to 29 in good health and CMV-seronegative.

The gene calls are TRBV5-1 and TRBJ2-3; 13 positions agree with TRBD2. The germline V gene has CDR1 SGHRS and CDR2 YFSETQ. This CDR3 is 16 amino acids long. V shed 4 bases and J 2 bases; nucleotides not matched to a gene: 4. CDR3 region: CASSKGLAGTTDTQYF. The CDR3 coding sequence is TGCGCCAGCAGCAAGGGACTAGCGGGGACCACAGATACGCAGTATTTT.

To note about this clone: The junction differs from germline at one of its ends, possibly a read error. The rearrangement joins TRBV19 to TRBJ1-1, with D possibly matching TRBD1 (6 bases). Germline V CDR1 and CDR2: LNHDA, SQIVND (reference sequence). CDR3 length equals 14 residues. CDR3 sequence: CASGQGQLNTEAFF. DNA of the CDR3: TGCGCCTCGGGGCAGGGGCAATTGAACACTGAAGCTTTCTTT.

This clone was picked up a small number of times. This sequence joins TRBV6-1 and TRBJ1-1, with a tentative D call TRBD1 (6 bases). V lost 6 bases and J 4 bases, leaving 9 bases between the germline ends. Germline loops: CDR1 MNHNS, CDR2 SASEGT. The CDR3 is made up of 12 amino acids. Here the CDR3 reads CASRRGSTEAFF. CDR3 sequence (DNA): TGTGCCAGCAGGAGGGGGAGCACTGAAGCTTTCTTT.

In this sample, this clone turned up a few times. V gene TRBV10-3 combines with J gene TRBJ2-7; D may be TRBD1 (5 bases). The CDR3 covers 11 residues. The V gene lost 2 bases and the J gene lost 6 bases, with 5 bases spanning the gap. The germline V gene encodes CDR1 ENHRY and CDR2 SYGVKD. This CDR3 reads CAISEGAEQYF. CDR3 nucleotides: TGTGCCATCAGTGAGGGGGCCGAGCAGTACTTC.

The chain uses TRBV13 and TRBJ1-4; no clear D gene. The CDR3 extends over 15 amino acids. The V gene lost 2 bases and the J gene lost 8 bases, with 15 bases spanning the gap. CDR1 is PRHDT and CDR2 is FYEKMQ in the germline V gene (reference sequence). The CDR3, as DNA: TGTGCCAGCAGCTTAAGAGGGTCCGGAGGAGAAAAACTGTTTTTT. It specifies CASSLRGSGGEKLFF.

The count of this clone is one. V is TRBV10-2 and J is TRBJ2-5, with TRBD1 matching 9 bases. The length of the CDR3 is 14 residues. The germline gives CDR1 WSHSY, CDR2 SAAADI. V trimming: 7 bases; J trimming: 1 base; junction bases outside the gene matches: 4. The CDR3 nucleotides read TGCGCCAGCAATGACAGGGGGATCCAAGAGACCCAGTACTTC. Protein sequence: CASNDRGIQETQYF.

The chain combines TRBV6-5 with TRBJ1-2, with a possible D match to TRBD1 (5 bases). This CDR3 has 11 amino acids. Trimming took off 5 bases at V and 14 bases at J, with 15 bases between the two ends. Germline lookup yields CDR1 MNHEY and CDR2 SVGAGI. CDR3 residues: CASSAEGVRTF. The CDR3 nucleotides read TGTGCCAGCAGTGCCGAAGGGGTGAGGACCTTC.

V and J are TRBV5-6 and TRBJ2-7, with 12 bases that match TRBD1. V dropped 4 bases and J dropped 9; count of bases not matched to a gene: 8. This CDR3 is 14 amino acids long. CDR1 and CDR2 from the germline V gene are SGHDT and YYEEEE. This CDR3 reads CASSLGTGGFAQYF. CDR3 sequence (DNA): TGTGCCAGCAGCCTGGGGACAGGGGGCTTCGCGCAGTACTTC.

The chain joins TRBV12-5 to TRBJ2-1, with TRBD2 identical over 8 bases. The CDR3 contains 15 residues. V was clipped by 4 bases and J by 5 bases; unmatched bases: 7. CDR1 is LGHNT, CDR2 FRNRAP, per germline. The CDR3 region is CASGSPGLVDNEQFF. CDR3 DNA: TGTGCTAGTGGTTCACCGGGACTAGTAGACAATGAGCAGTTCTTC.

The CDR3 bases are TGTGCCAGCAGCCCGGGACAGGGGGACGAGCAGTACTTC. This gives the protein CASSPGQGDEQYF. The V and J genes are TRBV14 and TRBJ2-7; 11 bases fit TRBD1. V was pared by 4 bases and J by 5 bases, with 1 base of the junction left unmatched. Germline V gives CDR1 SGHDN, CDR2 FVKESK. The CDR3 extends over 13 amino acids.

The CDR3 reads CASIRDRGSNQPQHF. DNA for the CDR3: TGTGCCAGCATACGGGACAGGGGAAGCAATCAGCCCCAGCATTTT. This chain joins TRBV6-1 and TRBJ1-5; 10 bases line up with TRBD1. Germline V gene data show CDR1 as MNHNS and CDR2 as SASEGT. Trimming at V came to 7 bases and at J to 1 base, leaving 4 bases not matched to a gene. The CDR3 spans 15 residues.

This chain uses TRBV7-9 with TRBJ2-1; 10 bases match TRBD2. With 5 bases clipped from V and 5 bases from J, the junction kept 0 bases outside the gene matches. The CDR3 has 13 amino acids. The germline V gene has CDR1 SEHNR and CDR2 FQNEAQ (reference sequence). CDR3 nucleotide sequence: TGTGCCAGCAGCACTAGCGGGAACAATGAGCAGTTCTTC. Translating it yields CASSTSGNNEQFF.

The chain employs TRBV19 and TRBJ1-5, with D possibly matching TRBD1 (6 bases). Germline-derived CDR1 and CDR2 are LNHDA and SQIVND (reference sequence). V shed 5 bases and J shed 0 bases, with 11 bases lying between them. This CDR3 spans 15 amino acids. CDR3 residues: CASSPGQFSNQPQHF. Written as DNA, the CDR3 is TGTGCCAGTAGTCCAGGACAGTTTAGCAATCAGCCCCAGCATTTT.

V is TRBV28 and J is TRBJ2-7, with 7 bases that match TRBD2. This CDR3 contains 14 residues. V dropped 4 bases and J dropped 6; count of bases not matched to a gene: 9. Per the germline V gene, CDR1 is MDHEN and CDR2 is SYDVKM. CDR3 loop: CASSSSGTIGEQYF. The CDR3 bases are TGTGCCAGCAGTTCATCCGGGACTATCGGCGAGCAGTACTTC.

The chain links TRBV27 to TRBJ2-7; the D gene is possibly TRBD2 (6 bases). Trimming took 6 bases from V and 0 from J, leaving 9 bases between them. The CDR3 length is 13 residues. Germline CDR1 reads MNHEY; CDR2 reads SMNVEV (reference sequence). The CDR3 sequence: CASREGSSYEQYF. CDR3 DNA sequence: TGTGCCAGCAGGGAGGGTAGCTCCTACGAGCAGTACTTC.

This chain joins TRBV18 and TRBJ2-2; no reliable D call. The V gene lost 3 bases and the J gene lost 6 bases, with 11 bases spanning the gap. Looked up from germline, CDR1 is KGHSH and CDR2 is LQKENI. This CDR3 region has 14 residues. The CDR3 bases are TGTGCCAGCTCACCGTCCTCCCAGGCCGGGGAGCTGTTTTTT. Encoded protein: CASSPSSQAGELFF.

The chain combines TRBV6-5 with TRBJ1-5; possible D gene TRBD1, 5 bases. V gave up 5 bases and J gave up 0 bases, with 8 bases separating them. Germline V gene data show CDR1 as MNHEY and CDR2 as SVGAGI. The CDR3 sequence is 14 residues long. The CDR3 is CASSRQNSNQPQHF. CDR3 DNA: TGTGCCAGCAGTCGACAGAATAGCAATCAGCCCCAGCATTTT.

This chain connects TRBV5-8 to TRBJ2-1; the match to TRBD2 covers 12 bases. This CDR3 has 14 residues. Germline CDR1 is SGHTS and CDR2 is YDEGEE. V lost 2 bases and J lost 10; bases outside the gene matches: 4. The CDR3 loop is CASSFGLAGREQFF. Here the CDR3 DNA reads TGTGCCAGCAGCTTTGGACTAGCGGGAAGGGAGCAGTTCTTC.

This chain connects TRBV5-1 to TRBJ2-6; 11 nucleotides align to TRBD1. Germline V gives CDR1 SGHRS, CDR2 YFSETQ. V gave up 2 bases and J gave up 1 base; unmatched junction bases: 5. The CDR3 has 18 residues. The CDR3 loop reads CASSLAGQGASGANVLTF. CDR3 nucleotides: TGCGCCAGCAGCTTAGCCGGACAGGGGGCTTCTGGGGCCAACGTCCTGACTTTC.

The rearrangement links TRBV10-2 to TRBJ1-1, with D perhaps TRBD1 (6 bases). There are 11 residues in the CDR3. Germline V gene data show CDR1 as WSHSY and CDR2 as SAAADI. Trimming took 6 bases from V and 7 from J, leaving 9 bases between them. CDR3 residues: CASRQGYEAFF. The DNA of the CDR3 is TGCGCCAGCAGGCAGGGGTATGAAGCTTTCTTT.

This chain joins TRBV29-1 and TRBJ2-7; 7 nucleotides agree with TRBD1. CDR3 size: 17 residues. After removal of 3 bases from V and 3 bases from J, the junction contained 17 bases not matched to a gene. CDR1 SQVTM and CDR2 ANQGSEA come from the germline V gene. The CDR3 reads CSVEVRGTNGRVYEQYF. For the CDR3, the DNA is TGCAGCGTTGAGGTCAGGGGGACGAACGGCCGGGTCTACGAGCAGTACTTC.

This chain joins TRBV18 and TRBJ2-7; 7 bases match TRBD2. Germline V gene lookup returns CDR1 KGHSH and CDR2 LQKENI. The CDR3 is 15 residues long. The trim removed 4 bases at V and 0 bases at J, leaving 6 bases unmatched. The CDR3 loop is CASSLQGGSSYEQYF. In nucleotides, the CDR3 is TGTGCCAGCTCACTCCAGGGCGGGAGCTCCTACGAGCAGTACTTC. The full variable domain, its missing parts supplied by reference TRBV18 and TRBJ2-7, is NAGVMQNPRHLVRRRGQEARLRCSPMKGHSHVYWYRQLPEEGLKFMVYLQKENIIDESGMPKERFSAEFPKEGPSILRIQQVVRGDSAAYFCASSLQGGSSYEQYFGPGTRLTVT.

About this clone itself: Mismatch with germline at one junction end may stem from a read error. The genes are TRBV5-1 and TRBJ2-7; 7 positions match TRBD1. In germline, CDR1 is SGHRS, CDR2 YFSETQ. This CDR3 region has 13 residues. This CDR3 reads CASSLDLRGQATF. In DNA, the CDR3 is TGCGCCAGCAGCTTAGATTTGCGCGGACAGGCGACCTTC.

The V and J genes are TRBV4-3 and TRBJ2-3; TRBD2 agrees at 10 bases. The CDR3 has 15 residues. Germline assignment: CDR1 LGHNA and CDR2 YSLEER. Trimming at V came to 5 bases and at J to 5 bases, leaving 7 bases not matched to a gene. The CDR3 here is CASSRLAGVGDTQYF. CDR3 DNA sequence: TGCGCCAGCAGCAGGCTAGCGGGAGTTGGAGATACGCAGTATTTT.

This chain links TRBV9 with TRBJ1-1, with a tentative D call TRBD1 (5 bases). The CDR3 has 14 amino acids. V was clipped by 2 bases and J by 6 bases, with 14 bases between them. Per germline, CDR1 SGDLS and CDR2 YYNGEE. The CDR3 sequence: CASSVAAGRSEAFF. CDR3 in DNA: TGTGCCAGCAGCGTCGCTGCGGGACGGTCTGAAGCTTTCTTT. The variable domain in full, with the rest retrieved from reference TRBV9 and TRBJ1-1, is DSGVTQTPKHLITATGQRVTLRCSPRSGDLSVYWYQQSLDQGLQFLIQYYNGEERAKGNILERFSAQQFPDLHSELNLSSLELGDSALYFCASSVAAGRSEAFFGQGTRLTVV.

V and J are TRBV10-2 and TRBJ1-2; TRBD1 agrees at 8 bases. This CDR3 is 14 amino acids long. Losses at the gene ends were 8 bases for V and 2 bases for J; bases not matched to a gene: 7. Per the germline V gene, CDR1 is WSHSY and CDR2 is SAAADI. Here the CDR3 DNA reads TGCGCCAGCCGCGAATCAGGGGGCAACTATGGCTACACCTTC. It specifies CASRESGGNYGYTF.

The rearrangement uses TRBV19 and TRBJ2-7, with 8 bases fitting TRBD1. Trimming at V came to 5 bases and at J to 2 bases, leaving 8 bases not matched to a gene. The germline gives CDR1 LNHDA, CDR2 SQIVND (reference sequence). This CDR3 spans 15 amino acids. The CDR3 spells CASSPLRTGTYEQYF. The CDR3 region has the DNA TGTGCCAGTAGTCCCCTACGGACAGGGACCTACGAGCAGTACTTC.